The 21 T cell receptor beta chains reported below all come from one sample, sequenced in a study of blood T cell repertoires in COVID-19. TCRdb's table, derived via immunoSEQ multiplex PCR, lists solely in-frame clones and lacks some. The sample has about 190,000 clones; around 84% are singletons. The sequenced material came from peripheral blood. The receptor source for this set is a man aged 25-45 years with active or convalescent COVID-19.

The chain carries TRBV6-5 and TRBJ2-7; D is ambiguous. From germline, CDR1 is MNHEY and CDR2 SVGAGI. This CDR3 contains 15 residues. Trimming took 0 bases from V and 1 from J, leaving 10 bases between them. For the CDR3, the DNA is TGTGCCAGCAGTTACTCCGCAGACACTTCCTACGAGCAGTACGTC. Residues: CASSYSADTSYEQYV.

This rearrangement joins TRBV7-9 to TRBJ2-1; D may be TRBD1 (6 bases). Germline-derived CDR1 and CDR2 are SEHNR and FQNEAQ (reference sequence). The CDR3 has 15 residues. V lost 1 base and J 2 bases, leaving 9 bases between the germline ends. For the CDR3, the DNA is TGTGCCAGCAGCTTAGGGCAGGGGACCTACAATGAGCAGTTCTTC. This gives the protein CASSLGQGTYNEQFF.

The CDR3 DNA reads TGTGCCAGCAGGACAGGGGTAAATTCACCCCTCCACTTT. This translates into CASRTGVNSPLHF. The genes are TRBV2 and TRBJ1-6; 8 bases line up with TRBD1. The CDR3 runs 13 residues. Germline V gene lookup returns CDR1 SNHLY and CDR2 FYNNEI. J lost 7 bases, V lost 6 bases, and 2 bases had no gene match.

On this clone: Other DNA sequences of this sample code for an identical CDR3. The V call is TRBV18, the J call TRBJ2-2; 13 positions match TRBD2. This CDR3 is built from 18 residues. The J segment lost 1 base and the V segment lost 3 bases, leaving 5 bases of the junction unmatched. Germline CDR1 reads KGHSH; CDR2 reads LQKENI. CDR3 in amino acids: CASSPRGLAGVNTGELFF. In DNA form, the CDR3 reads TGTGCCAGCTCACCCCGCGGACTAGCGGGAGTGAACACCGGGGAGCTGTTTTTT.

The chain uses TRBV5-1 and TRBJ2-5, with 13 positions matching TRBD2. The CDR3 contains 15 residues. Germline values: CDR1 SGHRS, CDR2 YFSETQ. J was trimmed by 4 bases and V by 3 bases; bases with no gene match: 3. The chain's CDR3 is CASSWTSGSRETQYF. The CDR3 bases are TGCGCCAGCAGCTGGACTAGCGGGAGTCGAGAGACCCAGTACTTC.

The chain recombines TRBV28 with TRBJ1-1; no reliable D call. Germline assignment: CDR1 MDHEN and CDR2 SYDVKM. V was shortened by 1 base and J by 3 bases, with 12 bases between the two germline ends. The CDR3 covers 15 residues. CDR3 residues: CASSLFSRPDTEAFF. The CDR3 nucleotides are TGTGCCAGCAGTTTATTCTCCAGGCCTGACACTGAAGCTTTCTTT.

The chain carries TRBV5-6 and TRBJ1-6; D is possibly TRBD1 (6 bases). The ends were cut back, 5 bases at V and 6 bases at J, with 15 bases in the middle. CDR1 is SGHDT, CDR2 YYEEEE, per germline. This CDR3 region has 15 residues. For the CDR3, the DNA is TGTGCCAGCAGGCTGGAAACAGGGCGTAATTCACCCCTCCACTTT. It is translated as CASRLETGRNSPLHF.

This clone was counted once. The chain combines TRBV5-4 with TRBJ2-6; tentative D call: TRBD2 (7 bases). The V gene lost 2 bases and the J gene lost 1 base, with 13 bases spanning the gap. Germline loops: CDR1 SGHNT, CDR2 YYREEE (reference sequence). The CDR3 sequence is 17 residues long. This CDR3 is CASSFRGAGSGANVLTF. In DNA form, the CDR3 reads TGTGCCAGCAGCTTCCGGGGGGCCGGGTCTGGGGCCAACGTCCTGACTTTC.

The chain recombines TRBV4-3 with TRBJ1-5, with D possibly TRBD1 on 5 matching bases. This CDR3 spans 16 amino acids. Trimming left V 0 bases short and J 3 bases short, with 12 bases between. The germline gives CDR1 LGHNA, CDR2 YSLEER. CDR3 sequence reads: CASSQDWGEINQPQHF. The DNA for the CDR3 is TGCGCCAGCAGCCAAGATTGGGGGGAGATCAATCAGCCCCAGCATTTT.

V and J are TRBV7-3 and TRBJ2-5, with D unresolved. Deletions cut 0 bases from V and 2 bases from J, with 4 bases between. This CDR3 contains 13 residues. Germline V gene sequence: CDR1 SGHTA, CDR2 FQGTGA. CDR3: CASSLTQQETQYF. The CDR3 DNA is TGTGCCAGCAGCTTAACACAACAAGAGACCCAGTACTTC. Full variable domain (remainder filled in from reference TRBV7-3 and TRBJ2-5): GAGVSQTPSNKVTEKGKYVELRCDPISGHTALYWYRQSLGQGPEFLIYFQGTGAADDSGLPNDRFFAVRPEGSVSTLKIQRTERGDSAVYLCASSLTQQETQYFGPGTRLLVL.

The J gene is TRBJ2-3, the V gene TRBV4-1; 12 nucleotides match TRBD2. The CDR3 has 15 amino acids. Germline CDR1 MGHRA, CDR2 YSYEKL. With V trimmed by 4 bases and J by 4 bases, 3 bases remained unmatched. CDR3 residues: CASSRLAGVPDTQYF. CDR3 coding DNA: TGCGCCAGCAGCCGACTAGCGGGAGTTCCAGATACGCAGTATTTT.

This clone was observed a single time. The chain couples TRBV18 to TRBJ1-2, with 7 bases that match TRBD1. Germline CDR1 KGHSH, CDR2 LQKENI. With 1 base clipped from V and 3 bases from J, the junction kept 2 bases outside the gene matches. The CDR3 extends over 14 amino acids. CDR3 protein: CASSPLGTDYGYTF. In nucleotides, the CDR3 is TGTGCCAGCTCACCACTTGGGACAGACTATGGCTACACCTTC. Drawing the rest from reference TRBV18 and TRBJ1-2, the complete variable domain is NAGVMQNPRHLVRRRGQEARLRCSPMKGHSHVYWYRQLPEEGLKFMVYLQKENIIDESGMPKERFSAEFPKEGPSILRIQQVVRGDSAAYFCASSPLGTDYGYTFGSGTRLTVV.

V usage is TRBV4-1 and J usage is TRBJ2-2, with 9 bases aligning to TRBD2. Germline CDR1 is MGHRA and CDR2 is YSYEKL. This CDR3 is 15 amino acids long. V shed 2 bases and J 7 bases; nucleotides not matched to a gene: 5. The CDR3 sequence is CASSQPGTSYGELFF. DNA of the CDR3: TGCGCCAGCAGCCAACCCGGGACTAGCTACGGGGAGCTGTTTTTT.

V and J are TRBV2 and TRBJ2-5, with 8 positions matching TRBD2. From germline, CDR1 is SNHLY and CDR2 FYNNEI. V trimming: 2 bases; J trimming: 0 bases; junction bases outside the gene matches: 2. The length of the CDR3 is 15 residues. DNA for the CDR3: TGTGCCAGCAGTGAAACACTAGCGGACCAAGAGACCCAGTACTTC. Encoded protein: CASSETLADQETQYF.

The chain recombines TRBV10-3 with TRBJ1-3; the match to TRBD1 covers 8 bases. This CDR3 contains 15 residues. V trimming: 5 bases; J trimming: 4 bases; junction bases outside the gene matches: 7. The germline gives CDR1 ENHRY, CDR2 SYGVKD. CDR3 nucleotide sequence: TGTGCCATCAGTAGACAGGGGAGTTCCGGAAACACCATATATTTT. Protein: CAISRQGSSGNTIYF.

Concerning this clone: Other DNA variants within this sample encode the same CDR3. The chain carries TRBV7-9 and TRBJ2-3; 8 bases fit TRBD2. The V gene end was trimmed by 5 bases and the J gene end by 3 bases; junction bases not matched to a gene: 7. The CDR3 length is 15 residues. Germline CDR1 is SEHNR and CDR2 is FQNEAQ (reference sequence). CDR3 loop: CASSPSGGGTDTQYF. The CDR3 nucleotides read TGTGCCAGCAGCCCCTCAGGCGGGGGGACAGATACGCAGTATTTT.

The CDR3 nucleotides read TGTGCCAGCAGGCCTCCAGGGGGGACTGAAGCTTTCTTT. This codes for CASRPPGGTEAFF. The chain is built from TRBV11-3 and TRBJ1-1, with TRBD1 matching over 7 bases. Germline V gene data show CDR1 as SGHNT and CDR2 as YENEEA. The V segment lost 6 bases and the J segment 5 bases; nucleotides outside the gene matches: 6. The CDR3 extends over 13 amino acids.

The rearrangement uses TRBV11-2 and TRBJ2-2; TRBD1 matches 10 bases. Trimming at V came to 6 bases and at J to 5 bases, leaving 9 bases not matched to a gene. This CDR3 region has 16 residues. Germline CDR1 reads SGHAT; CDR2 reads FQNNGV. As DNA, the CDR3 is TGTGCCAGCAGTCCGACAGGGGGCTTCGGGACCGGGGAGCTGTTTTTT. It specifies CASSPTGGFGTGELFF.

The chain employs TRBV12-1 and TRBJ1-6; no DNA check was done on the table's D call, TRBD1. TRBV12-1 is deemed a pseudogene. The CDR3 has 14 amino acids. In DNA form, the CDR3 reads TGTGCCAGCCGCCCAGGGGACAGGAATTCACCCCTCCACTTT. Translating gives CASRPGDRNSPLHF.

A single count supports this clone. V usage is TRBV29-1 and J usage is TRBJ1-1; 9 nucleotides line up with TRBD1. CDR3 length: 14 amino acids. Germline-derived CDR1 and CDR2 are SQVTM and ANQGSEA. Trimming removed 8 bases from V and 3 bases from J; junction bases left unmatched: 10. The CDR3 coding sequence is TGCAGCTCCGGACAGGGGCGAGGGGACACTGAAGCTTTCTTT. It is translated as CSSGQGRGDTEAFF.

This chain connects TRBV30 to TRBJ2-7; D is possibly TRBD1 (7 bases). CDR1 and CDR2 from the germline V gene are GTSNPN and SVGIG (reference sequence). The CDR3 loop spans 14 amino acids. V lost 4 bases to trimming and J lost 4 bases, with 17 bases between them. The CDR3 nucleotides are TGTGCCTGGACCCGCGGGACAGTTGGGTACGAGCAGTACTTC. It translates to CAWTRGTVGYEQYF.